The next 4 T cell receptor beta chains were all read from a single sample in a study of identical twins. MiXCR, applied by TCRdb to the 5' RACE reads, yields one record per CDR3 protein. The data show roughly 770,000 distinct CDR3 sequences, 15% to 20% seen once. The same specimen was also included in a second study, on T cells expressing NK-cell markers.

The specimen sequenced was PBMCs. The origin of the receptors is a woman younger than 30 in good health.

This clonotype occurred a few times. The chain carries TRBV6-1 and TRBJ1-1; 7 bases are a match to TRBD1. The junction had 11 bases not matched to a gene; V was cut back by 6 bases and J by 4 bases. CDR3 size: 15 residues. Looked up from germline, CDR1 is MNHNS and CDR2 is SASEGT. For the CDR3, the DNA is TGTGCCAGCAGCAAGCGTACAGGGGCGAGCACTGAAGCTTTCTTT. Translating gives CASSKRTGASTEAFF.

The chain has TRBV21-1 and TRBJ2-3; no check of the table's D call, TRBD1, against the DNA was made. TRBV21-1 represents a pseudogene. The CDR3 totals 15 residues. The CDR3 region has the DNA TGTGCCAGCAGCCCAAAGGGGGAATTCACAGATACGCAGTATTTT. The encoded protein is CASSPKGEFTDTQYF.

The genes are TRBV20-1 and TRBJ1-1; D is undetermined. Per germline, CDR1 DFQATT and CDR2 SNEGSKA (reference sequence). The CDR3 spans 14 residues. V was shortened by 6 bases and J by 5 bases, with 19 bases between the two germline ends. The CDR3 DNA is TGCAGTGCCCAGGCGGGCGGTCCGGGGACTGAAGCTTTCTTT. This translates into CSAQAGGPGTEAFF.

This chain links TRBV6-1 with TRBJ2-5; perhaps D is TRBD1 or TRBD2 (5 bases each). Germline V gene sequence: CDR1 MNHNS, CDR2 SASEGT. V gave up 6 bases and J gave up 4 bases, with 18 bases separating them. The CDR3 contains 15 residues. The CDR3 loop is CASSRDLPDRETQYF. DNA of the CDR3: TGTGCCAGCAGCCGGGACCTCCCCGATCGAGAGACCCAGTACTTC.